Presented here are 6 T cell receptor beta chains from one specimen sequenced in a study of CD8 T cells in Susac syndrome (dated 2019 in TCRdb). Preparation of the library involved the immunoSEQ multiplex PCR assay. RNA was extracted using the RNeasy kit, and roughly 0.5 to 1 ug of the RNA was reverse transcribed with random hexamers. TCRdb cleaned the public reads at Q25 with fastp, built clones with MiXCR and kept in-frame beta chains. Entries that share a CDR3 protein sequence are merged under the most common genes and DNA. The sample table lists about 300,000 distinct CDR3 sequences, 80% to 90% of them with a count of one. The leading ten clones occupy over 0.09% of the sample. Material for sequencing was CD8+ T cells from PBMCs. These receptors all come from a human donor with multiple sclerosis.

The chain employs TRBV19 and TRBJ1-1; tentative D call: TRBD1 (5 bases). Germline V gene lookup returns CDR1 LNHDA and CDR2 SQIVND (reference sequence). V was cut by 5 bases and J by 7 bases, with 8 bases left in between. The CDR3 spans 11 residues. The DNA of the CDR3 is TGTGCCAGTAGTGGGACCGTTGAAGCTTTCTTT. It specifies CASSGTVEAFF.

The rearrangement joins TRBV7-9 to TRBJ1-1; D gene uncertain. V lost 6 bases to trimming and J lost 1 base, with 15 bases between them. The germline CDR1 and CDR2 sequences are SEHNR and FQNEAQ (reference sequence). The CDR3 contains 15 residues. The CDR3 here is CASRTPRRANTEAFF. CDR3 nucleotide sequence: TGTGCCAGCAGAACTCCCCGTAGGGCGAACACTGAAGCTTTCTTT.

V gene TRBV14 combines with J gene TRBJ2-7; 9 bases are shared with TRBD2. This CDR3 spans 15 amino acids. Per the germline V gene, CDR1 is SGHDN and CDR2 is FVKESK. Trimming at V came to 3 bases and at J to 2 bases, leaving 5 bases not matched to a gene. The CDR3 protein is CASSHGLAPAYEQYF. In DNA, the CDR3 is TGTGCCAGCAGCCACGGACTAGCGCCTGCCTACGAGCAGTACTTC.

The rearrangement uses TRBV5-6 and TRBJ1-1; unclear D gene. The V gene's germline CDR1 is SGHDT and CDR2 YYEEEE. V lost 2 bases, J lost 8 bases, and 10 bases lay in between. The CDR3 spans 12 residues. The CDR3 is CASSLRAREAFF. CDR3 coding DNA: TGTGCCAGCAGCTTACGGGCCAGAGAAGCTTTCTTT.

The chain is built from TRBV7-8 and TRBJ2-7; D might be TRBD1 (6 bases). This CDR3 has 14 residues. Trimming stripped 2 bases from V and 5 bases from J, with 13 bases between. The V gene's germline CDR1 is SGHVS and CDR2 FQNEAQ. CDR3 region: CASSLSDRPHEQYF. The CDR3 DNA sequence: TGTGCCAGCAGCTTAAGTGACAGGCCCCACGAGCAGTACTTC.

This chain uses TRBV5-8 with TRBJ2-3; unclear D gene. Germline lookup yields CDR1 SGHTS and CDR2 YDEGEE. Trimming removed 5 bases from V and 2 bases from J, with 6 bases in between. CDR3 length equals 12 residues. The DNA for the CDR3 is TGTGCCAGCAGGGATGACACAGATACGCAGTATTTT. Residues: CASRDDTDTQYF.